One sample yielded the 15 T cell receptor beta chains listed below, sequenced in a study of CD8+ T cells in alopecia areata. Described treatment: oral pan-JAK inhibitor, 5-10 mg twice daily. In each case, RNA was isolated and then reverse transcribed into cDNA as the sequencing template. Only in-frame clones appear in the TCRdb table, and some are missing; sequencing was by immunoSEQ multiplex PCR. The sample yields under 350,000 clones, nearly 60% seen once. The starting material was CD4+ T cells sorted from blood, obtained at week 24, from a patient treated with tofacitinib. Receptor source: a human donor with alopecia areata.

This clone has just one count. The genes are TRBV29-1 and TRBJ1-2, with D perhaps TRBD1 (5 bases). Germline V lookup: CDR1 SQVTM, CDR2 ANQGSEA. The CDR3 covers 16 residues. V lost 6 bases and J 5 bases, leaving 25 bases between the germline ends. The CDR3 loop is CSVNPLGGDGDYGYTF. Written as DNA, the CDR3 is TGCAGCGTAAACCCGCTTGGGGGGGACGGCGATTATGGCTACACCTTC.

CDR3 loop: CASSLAGVDAGELFF. For the CDR3, the DNA is TGCGCCAGCAGCTTGGCTGGGGTGGATGCCGGGGAGCTGTTTTTT. The chain couples TRBV5-1 to TRBJ2-2; D unresolved. This CDR3 is 15 amino acids long. Trimming left V 0 bases short and J 6 bases short, with 12 bases between. From germline, CDR1 is SGHRS and CDR2 YFSETQ.

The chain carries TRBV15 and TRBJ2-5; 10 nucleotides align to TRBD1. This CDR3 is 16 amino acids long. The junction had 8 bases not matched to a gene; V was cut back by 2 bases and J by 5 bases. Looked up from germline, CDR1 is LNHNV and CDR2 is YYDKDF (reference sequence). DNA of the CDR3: TGTGCCACCAGCAGATCGGGGACAGGGGATCGGGAGACCCAGTACTTC. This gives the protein CATSRSGTGDRETQYF.

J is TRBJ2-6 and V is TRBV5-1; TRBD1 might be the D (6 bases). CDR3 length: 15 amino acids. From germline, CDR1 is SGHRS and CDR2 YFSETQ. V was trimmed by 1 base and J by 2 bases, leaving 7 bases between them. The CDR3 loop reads CASSLPGAGANVLTF. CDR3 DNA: TGCGCCAGCAGCTTGCCAGGGGCTGGGGCCAACGTCCTGACTTTC. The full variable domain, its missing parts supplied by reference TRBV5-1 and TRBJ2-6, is KAGVTQTPRYLIKTRGQQVTLSCSPISGHRSVSWYQQTPGQGLQFLFEYFSETQRNKGNFPGRFSGRQFSNSRSEMNVSTLELGDSALYLCASSLPGAGANVLTFGAGSRLTVL.

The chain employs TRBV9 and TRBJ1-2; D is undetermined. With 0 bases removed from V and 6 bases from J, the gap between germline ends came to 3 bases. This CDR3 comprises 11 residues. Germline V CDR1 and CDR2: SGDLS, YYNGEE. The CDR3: CASSVGHGYTF. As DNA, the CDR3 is TGTGCCAGCAGCGTAGGGCATGGCTACACCTTC.

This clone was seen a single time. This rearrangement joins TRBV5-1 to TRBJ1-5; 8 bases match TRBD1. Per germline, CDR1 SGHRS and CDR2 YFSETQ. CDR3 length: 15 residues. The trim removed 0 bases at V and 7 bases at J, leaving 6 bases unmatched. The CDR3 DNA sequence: TGCGCCAGCAGCTTGGATGGACAGGGCGGGCAGCCCCAGCATTTT. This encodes CASSLDGQGGQPQHF.

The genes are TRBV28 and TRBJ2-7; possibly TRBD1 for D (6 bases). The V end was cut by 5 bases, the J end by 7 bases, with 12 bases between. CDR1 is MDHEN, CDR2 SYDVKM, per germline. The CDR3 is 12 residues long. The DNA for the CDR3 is TGTGCCAGCAGTCCCCAGGGGATTGAGCAGTACTTC. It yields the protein CASSPQGIEQYF. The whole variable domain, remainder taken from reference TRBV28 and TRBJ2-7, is DVKVTQSSRYLVKRTGEKVFLECVQDMDHENMFWYRQDPGLGLRLIYFSYDVKMKEKGDIPEGYSVSREKKERFSLILESASTNQTSMYLCASSPQGIEQYFGPGTRLTVT.

The chain's CDR3 is CASGLVFQGGFFSGANVLTF. The CDR3 region has the DNA TGTGCTAGTGGTTTGGTATTCCAGGGAGGTTTTTTCTCTGGGGCCAACGTCCTGACTTTC. V and J are TRBV12-5 and TRBJ2-6; D may be TRBD2 (6 bases). Per the germline V gene, CDR1 is LGHNT and CDR2 is FRNRAP. CDR3 length equals 20 residues. V lost 0 bases and J lost 0, with 18 bases in between.

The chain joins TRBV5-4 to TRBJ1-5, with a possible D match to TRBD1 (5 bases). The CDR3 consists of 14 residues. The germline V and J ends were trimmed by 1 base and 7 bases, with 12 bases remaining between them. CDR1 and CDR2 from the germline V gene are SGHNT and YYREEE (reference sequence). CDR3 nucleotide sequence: TGTGCCAGCAGCTTGCGAGGGGAAGGACAGCCCCAGCATTTT. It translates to CASSLRGEGQPQHF. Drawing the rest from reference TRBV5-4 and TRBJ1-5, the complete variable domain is ETGVTQSPTHLIKTRGQQVTLRCSSQSGHNTVSWYQQALGQGPQFIFQYYREEENGRGNFPPRFSGLQFPNYSSELNVNALELDDSALYLCASSLRGEGQPQHFGDGTRLSIL.

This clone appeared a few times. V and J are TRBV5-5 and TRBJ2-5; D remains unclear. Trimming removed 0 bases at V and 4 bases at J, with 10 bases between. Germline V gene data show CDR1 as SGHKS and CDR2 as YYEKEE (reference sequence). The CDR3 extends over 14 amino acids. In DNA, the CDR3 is TGTGCCAGCAGCTTGGTGGGGATGGGAGAGACCCAGTACTTC. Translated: CASSLVGMGETQYF.

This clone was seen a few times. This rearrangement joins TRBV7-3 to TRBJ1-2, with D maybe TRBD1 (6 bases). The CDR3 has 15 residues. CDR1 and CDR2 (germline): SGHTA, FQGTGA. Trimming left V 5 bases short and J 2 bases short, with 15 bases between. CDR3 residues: CASSPRGGANYGYTF. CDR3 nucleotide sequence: TGTGCCAGCAGCCCGCGAGGGGGGGCGAACTATGGCTACACCTTC. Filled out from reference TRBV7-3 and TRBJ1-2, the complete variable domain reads GAGVSQTPSNKVTEKGKYVELRCDPISGHTALYWYRQSLGQGPEFLIYFQGTGAADDSGLPNDRFFAVRPEGSVSTLKIQRTERGDSAVYLCASSPRGGANYGYTFGSGTRLTVV.

CDR3: CASSPGTGDGQPQHF. CDR3 sequence (DNA): TGTGCCAGTAGTCCCGGGACAGGGGATGGTCAGCCCCAGCATTTT. The V and J genes are TRBV19 and TRBJ1-5; 10 positions agree with TRBD1. From germline, CDR1 is LNHDA and CDR2 SQIVND (reference sequence). Trimming at V came to 5 bases and at J to 6 bases, leaving 7 bases not matched to a gene. This CDR3 has 15 amino acids.

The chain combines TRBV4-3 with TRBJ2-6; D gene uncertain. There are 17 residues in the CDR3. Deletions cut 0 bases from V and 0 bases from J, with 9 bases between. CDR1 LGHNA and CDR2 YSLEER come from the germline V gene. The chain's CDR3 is CASSQDQVGSGANVLTF. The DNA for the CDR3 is TGCGCCAGCAGCCAAGACCAAGTTGGCTCTGGGGCCAACGTCCTGACTTTC.

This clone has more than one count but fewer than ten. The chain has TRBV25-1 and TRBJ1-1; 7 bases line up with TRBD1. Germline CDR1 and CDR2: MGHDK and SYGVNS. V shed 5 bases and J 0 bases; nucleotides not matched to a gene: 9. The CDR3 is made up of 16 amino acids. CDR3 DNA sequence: TGTGCCAGCAGTCCTAGCAGGGGGGCCATGAACACTGAAGCTTTCTTT. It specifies CASSPSRGAMNTEAFF.

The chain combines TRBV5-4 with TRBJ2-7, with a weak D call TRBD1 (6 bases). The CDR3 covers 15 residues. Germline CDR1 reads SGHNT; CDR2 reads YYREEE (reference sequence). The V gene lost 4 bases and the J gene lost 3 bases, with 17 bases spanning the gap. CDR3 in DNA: TGTGCCAGCAGCAGAGGGAGTTTACAGGGCTACGAGCAGTACTTC. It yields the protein CASSRGSLQGYEQYF.